This T cell receptor beta chain was identified during a study of Graves' ophthalmopathy and Graves' hyperthyroidism. Study findings and constraints: In blood, most expanded thyroid clonotypes above 0.001 frequency were also detected.

This clonotype was picked up many times. What it binds is not known. This CDR3 is built from 15 residues. Germline CDR1 and CDR2: SGDLS and YYNGEE. Trimming shortened V by 3 bases and J by 10 bases, and 17 bases separated the two germline ends. The authors amplified TCR beta CDR3 regions from RNA transcripts. First-round RT-PCR relied on HTBI primers, and a second-round multiplex PCR came next. MiXCR, run by TCRdb on the multiplex PCR reads, gives a single entry per CDR3 protein. Here the sample spans over 150,000 distinct CDR3 sequences, around two fifths being singletons. It was on clinical symptoms, serum thyroxine, TRAb, thyroid ultrasound and orbital computed tomography that diagnosis relied.

The clonotype comes from a woman between 35 and 50 years old with Graves' ophthalmopathy. What was sequenced was peripheral blood. The chain couples TRBV9 to TRBJ1-6; the D gene is possibly TRBD1 (6 bases). CDR3 in DNA: TGTGCCAGCAGCGAGGGGAAGGGGGGGGGATCACCCCTCCACTTT. Translation gives CASSEGKGGGSPLHF.